This T cell receptor beta chain appears in the sequencing data of a study of blood T cell repertoires in COVID-19. Study summary: The samples span acute and convalescent COVID-19 from the United States, Italy and Spain. Nucleic acid was either cDNA or gDNA, and it came from T cells, B-cell-depleted T cells, or PBMCs.

Clones were sequenced by immunoSEQ multiplex PCR, and TCRdb holds only the in-frame ones, with some missing. This sample carries 150,000 to 200,000 clones, just over 85% of them seen once, and the ten largest clones take roughly 8.7%. The sequence was collected from a middle-aged man with active or convalescent COVID-19. The sample taken for sequencing was peripheral blood.

The CDR3 DNA follows: TGCGCCAGCAGCCAAGGTTACGGTCCGTACGACGAGCAGTACTTC. Translation: CASSQGYGPYDEQYF. J is TRBJ2-7 and V is TRBV4-1, with D uncertain. From germline, CDR1 is MGHRA and CDR2 YSYEKL. Trimming took off 1 base at V and 5 bases at J, with 15 bases between the two ends. The CDR3 sequence is 15 residues long.